One sample yielded the 23 T cell receptor beta chains listed below, sequenced in a study of T cells in Graves' hyperthyroidism and ophthalmopathy (dated by TCRdb to about 2019). The library was built by means of multiplex PCR. The data were produced on an Illumina HiSeq 2000. Amplification of TCR beta CDR3 regions was carried out from RNA transcripts. The TCR CDR3 was subjected to a first round of RT-PCR using the HTBI primer set and the Qiagen OneStep RT-PCR kit. The public reads were reprocessed in TCRdb via fastp at Q25 and MiXCR, keeping in-frame beta chains. Duplicate CDR3 protein sequences are folded into a single record with the most common DNA and genes. In all, the sample holds about 640,000 distinct CDR3 sequences, and roughly 20% of those were seen once. The ten largest clones take up over 30% of the sample. The sample taken for sequencing was blood. These receptors originate from a man aged 25-45 years with Graves' ophthalmopathy.

This clonotype turned up a few times. The V and J genes are TRBV13 and TRBJ2-3; D is perhaps TRBD2 (5 bases). The CDR3 totals 16 residues. Trimming left V 5 bases short and J 4 bases short, with 19 bases between. Germline CDR1 reads PRHDT; CDR2 reads FYEKMQ (reference sequence). Here the CDR3 DNA reads TGTGCCAGCAGCGTAATGCCCGGAGGCAGCCCAGATACGCAGTATTTT. Its protein is CASSVMPGGSPDTQYF. Together with reference TRBV13 and TRBJ2-3, the CDR3 gives the full variable domain: AAGVIQSPRHLIKEKRETATLKCYPIPRHDTVYWYQQGPGQDPQFLISFYEKMQSDKGSIPDRFSAQQFSDYHSELNMSSLELGDSALYFCASSVMPGGSPDTQYFGPGTRLTVL.

This clonotype came up many times. The J gene is TRBJ1-5, the V gene TRBV12-3 or TRBV12-4; 8 bases are shared with TRBD1. After removal of 5 bases from V and 0 bases from J, the junction contained 3 bases not matched to a gene. The CDR3 consists of 15 residues. The CDR3 DNA reads TGTGCCAGCAGTGATACAGGGGGTAGCAATCAGCCCCAGCATTTT. It is translated as CASSDTGGSNQPQHF.

CDR3 nucleotides: TGTGCCAGTAGTATCGCCTACAGGAAAAACACTGAAGCTTTCTTT. Amino acids: CASSIAYRKNTEAFF. The rearrangement links TRBV19 to TRBJ1-1; tentative D call: TRBD1 (5 bases). Germline V gives CDR1 LNHDA, CDR2 SQIVND (reference sequence). There are 15 residues in the CDR3. V was pared by 3 bases and J by 2 bases, with 13 bases between.

This clonotype has just a few counts. V and J are TRBV27 and TRBJ1-2, with D unclear. This CDR3 has 15 residues. CDR1 and CDR2 from the germline V gene are MNHEY and SMNVEV (reference sequence). The V gene lost 2 bases and the J gene lost 0 bases, with 10 bases spanning the gap. CDR3 in DNA: TGTGCCAGCAGTTTAGGTCTACCTGCTAACTATGGCTACACCTTC. Amino acid sequence: CASSLGLPANYGYTF.

This rearrangement joins TRBV7-2 to TRBJ2-3, with 10 bases that match TRBD2. This CDR3 is 18 amino acids long. Trimming removed 5 bases from V and 5 bases from J; junction bases left unmatched: 16. Germline V gene sequence: CDR1 SGHTA, CDR2 FQGNSA. The CDR3, as DNA: TGTGCCAGCAGCCCTTGGGGGAGCGGGAGGGCCTGGGGAGATACGCAGTATTTT. Its protein product is CASSPWGSGRAWGDTQYF.

As for this clonotype: A much larger clone lies one base from this, so it may be a read error. The CDR3 end shows no conserved phenylalanine or tryptophan, and so a read error is likely. The rearrangement links TRBV30 to TRBJ2-6, with D perhaps TRBD2 (7 bases). Trimming left V 0 bases short and J 2 bases short, with 8 bases between. CDR3 length equals 15 residues. Per germline, CDR1 GTSNPN and CDR2 SVGIG (reference sequence). The CDR3 nucleotides read TGTGCCTGGAGTGTAGGGGGGGCTGGGGCCAACGTCCTGACTCTC. Amino acids: CAWSVGGAGANVLTL.

The V call is TRBV7-9, the J call TRBJ1-5; D gene ambiguous. Germline CDR1 SEHNR, CDR2 FQNEAQ (reference sequence). Trimming removed 5 bases at V and 7 bases at J, with 9 bases between. The CDR3 is 12 amino acids. The CDR3 DNA sequence: TGTGCCAGCAGCCTAGAGGACCAGCCCCAGCATTTT. Translation gives CASSLEDQPQHF. Full variable domain (rest looked up from reference TRBV7-9 and TRBJ1-5): DTGVSQNPRHKITKRGQNVTFRCDPISEHNRLYWYRQTLGQGPEFLTYFQNEAQLEKSRLLSDRFSAERPKGSFSTLEIQRTEQGDSAMYLCASSLEDQPQHFGDGTRLSIL.

This sequence joins TRBV4-1 and TRBJ2-1, with D perhaps TRBD1 (5 bases). Germline-derived CDR1 and CDR2 are MGHRA and YSYEKL. Trimming took 3 bases from V and 6 from J, leaving 15 bases between them. The CDR3 is 15 residues long. Written as DNA, the CDR3 is TGCGCCAGCAGCCACCCTGGTCAGGGAAGCAATGAGCAGTTCTTC. Residues: CASSHPGQGSNEQFF.

This clonotype came up a few times. V is TRBV3-1 and J is TRBJ2-6, with TRBD1 as a possible D gene (6 bases). V dropped 3 bases and J dropped 0 bases, with 12 bases sitting between them. Per germline, CDR1 LGHDT and CDR2 YNNKEL (reference sequence). CDR3 length: 17 residues. CDR3 nucleotide sequence: TGTGCCAGCAGCCATCCCCAGGGGAGCTCTGGGGCCAACGTCCTGACTTTC. This codes for CASSHPQGSSGANVLTF.

The chain uses TRBV13 and TRBJ2-1; 13 bases fit TRBD2. V lost 5 bases, J lost 6 bases, and 19 bases stayed unmatched. The germline gives CDR1 PRHDT, CDR2 FYEKMQ (reference sequence). This CDR3 region has 20 residues. CDR3 region: CASSTSTGRAGTSGANEQFF. DNA of the CDR3: TGTGCCAGCAGCACCTCAACAGGGAGGGCCGGGACTAGCGGGGCCAATGAGCAGTTCTTC. The full variable domain, with the rest looked up from reference TRBV13 and TRBJ2-1, is AAGVIQSPRHLIKEKRETATLKCYPIPRHDTVYWYQQGPGQDPQFLISFYEKMQSDKGSIPDRFSAQQFSDYHSELNMSSLELGDSALYFCASSTSTGRAGTSGANEQFFGPGTRLTVL.

This clonotype was seen a few times. The chain links TRBV6-2 or TRBV6-3 to TRBJ2-1, with D uncertain. V lost 3 bases and J lost 4, with 13 bases in between. The germline gives CDR1 MNHEY, CDR2 SVGEGT. The CDR3 totals 15 residues. As DNA, the CDR3 is TGTGCCAGCAGTTATGGGTTGGCTTCGTACAATGAGCAGTTCTTC. Translating it yields CASSYGLASYNEQFF.

This clonotype has a count of ten or more. The chain is built from TRBV7-8 and TRBJ1-1; D unclear. Deletions cut 5 bases from V and 0 bases from J, with 10 bases between. This CDR3 region has 14 residues. Per the germline V gene, CDR1 is SGHVS and CDR2 is FQNEAQ. The CDR3 region has the DNA TGTGCCAGCAGCCCCCCCGCAGTGAACACTGAAGCTTTCTTT. This encodes CASSPPAVNTEAFF. The whole variable domain, filled in from reference TRBV7-8 and TRBJ1-1, reads GAGVSQSPRYKVAKRGQDVALRCDPISGHVSLFWYQQALGQGPEFLTYFQNEAQLDKSGLPSDRFFAERPEGSVSTLKIQRTQQEDSAVYLCASSPPAVNTEAFFGQGTRLTVV.

This clonotype has only a few counts. The rearrangement links TRBV28 to TRBJ2-5, with 10 bases that match TRBD2. Unmatched junction bases numbered 8, after V lost 5 bases and J lost 2 bases. There are 16 residues in the CDR3. Per germline, CDR1 MDHEN and CDR2 SYDVKM. CDR3: CASSQEAGGPQETQYF. The CDR3 nucleotides read TGTGCCAGCAGTCAAGAAGCGGGAGGGCCTCAAGAGACCCAGTACTTC.

The CDR3 sequence: CASSPNFATGELFF. The CDR3 DNA is TGTGCCAGCTCACCAAATTTTGCCACCGGGGAGCTGTTTTTT. The rearrangement uses TRBV18 and TRBJ2-2, with no clear D. V was clipped by 2 bases and J by 4 bases, with 8 bases between them. Germline CDR1 and CDR2: KGHSH and LQKENI. This CDR3 has 14 residues.

The chain combines TRBV7-3 with TRBJ2-6; D tentatively fits TRBD1 or TRBD2 (6 bases each). Germline assignment: CDR1 SGHTA and CDR2 FQGTGA. The length of the CDR3 is 18 residues. V lost 1 base, J lost 2 bases, and 15 bases lay in between. CDR3 sequence: CASSLMVSGAAGANVLTF. CDR3 coding DNA: TGTGCCAGCAGCTTAATGGTTTCGGGGGCGGCTGGGGCCAACGTCCTGACTTTC.

This sequence joins TRBV27 and TRBJ1-2; D gene unclear. This CDR3 is built from 12 residues. The germline V gene has CDR1 MNHEY and CDR2 SMNVEV (reference sequence). Trimming cost V 6 bases and J 4 bases, with 9 bases left between them. As DNA, the CDR3 is TGTGCCAGCAGAAGGTCGGGCTATGGCTACACCTTC. It translates to CASRRSGYGYTF.

The rearrangement links TRBV7-9 to TRBJ1-2, with TRBD1 identical over 7 bases. V lost 8 bases and J lost 1; bases outside the gene matches: 4. CDR3 length: 13 amino acids. Germline lookup yields CDR1 SEHNR and CDR2 FQNEAQ (reference sequence). The CDR3 DNA reads as TGTGCCAGCGTAACAGGGGATAACTATGGCTACACCTTC. Translation: CASVTGDNYGYTF.

This clonotype was seen repeatedly, ten times or more. V usage is TRBV30 and J usage is TRBJ2-2; D remains ambiguous. This CDR3 has 14 residues. The germline gives CDR1 GTSNPN, CDR2 SVGIG (reference sequence). V was shortened by 1 base and J by 7 bases, with 13 bases between the two germline ends. The DNA for the CDR3 is TGTGCCTGGAGTGAAGCCCCTGGTGGCGGGGAGCTGTTTTTT. Its protein product is CAWSEAPGGGELFF.

The chain employs TRBV15 and TRBJ2-3; 7 bases agree with TRBD2. This CDR3 spans 13 amino acids. V lost 3 bases, J lost 5 bases, and 2 bases stayed unmatched. The germline gives CDR1 LNHNV, CDR2 YYDKDF (reference sequence). This CDR3 reads CATSSLAEDTQYF. For the CDR3, the DNA is TGTGCCACCAGCAGCCTAGCGGAAGATACGCAGTATTTT.

The chain joins TRBV27 to TRBJ2-4, with 13 bases that match TRBD2. There are 14 residues in the CDR3. Trimming at V came to 3 bases and at J to 15 bases, leaving 8 bases not matched to a gene. The germline V gene encodes CDR1 MNHEY and CDR2 SMNVEV (reference sequence). The CDR3 reads CASSFGTSGAPTYF. The CDR3 bases are TGTGCCAGCAGTTTCGGGACTAGCGGGGCACCTACGTACTTC.

This clonotype was observed at least ten times. This chain joins TRBV20-1 and TRBJ1-5; D not resolved. The CDR3 consists of 14 residues. Germline loops: CDR1 DFQATT, CDR2 SNEGSKA (reference sequence). Trimming removed 6 bases at V and 0 bases at J, with 12 bases between. In DNA form, the CDR3 reads TGCAGTGCCACGGACCGAGATAGCAATCAGCCCCAGCATTTT. Its protein product is CSATDRDSNQPQHF.

This chain links TRBV29-1 with TRBJ2-1; 12 bases are a match to TRBD2. CDR1 is SQVTM and CDR2 is ANQGSEA in the germline V gene. This CDR3 has 17 residues. The ends lost 2 bases at V and 4 bases at J; junction bases unmatched: 9. The CDR3 sequence: CSVENPSGRGTYNEQFF. In DNA, the CDR3 is TGCAGCGTTGAAAACCCTAGCGGGAGGGGCACGTACAATGAGCAGTTCTTC.

This clonotype was seen more than once but under ten times. V usage is TRBV5-8 and J usage is TRBJ1-2, with a tentative D call TRBD1 (6 bases). CDR1 is SGHTS, CDR2 YDEGEE, per germline. Trimming shortened V by 4 bases and J by 6 bases, and 16 bases separated the two germline ends. This CDR3 region has 14 residues. CDR3 loop: CASSGLGTGNGYTF. The DNA for the CDR3 is TGTGCCAGCAGCGGGCTTGGCACAGGGAATGGCTACACCTTC.